This T cell receptor (beta chain) appears in the sequencing data of a study of cytomegalovirus exposure and HLA in healthy donors. Notes on the study in general: Across HLA loci, a later analysis found differing TCR association rates, with DRB1 most and HLA-C fewest. Most sequenced TCRs were rare (though some public TCRs occurred in many donors). An analysis was carried out later, and it reportedly showed fewer N-insertions in an Asian-associated ancestry cluster than the approximately 710-donor mean.

Concerning this clone itself: What it binds is not known.

Everyone who donated was a healthy bone marrow donor. The V gene's germline CDR1 is SGDLS and CDR2 YYNGEE. CDR3 size: 17 residues. Losses at the gene ends were 4 bases for V and 2 bases for J; bases not matched to a gene: 11. PCR primers comprised 60 Vbeta and 13 Jbeta primers. Clones were sequenced by immunoSEQ multiplex PCR, and TCRdb holds only the in-frame ones, with some missing. The sample includes about 170,000 clones, just over 75% seen only once; the top ten take more than 2%. This sequence originates from a woman aged 25-40 years in good health and CMV-seropositive. Sequencing was carried out using PBMCs. The chain uses TRBV9 and TRBJ2-5, with TRBD2 matching over 10 bases. CDR3 bases: TGTGCCAGCAGCCCCGGGGCTAGCGGGGGACAGCAAGAGACCCAGTACTTC. Its translation: CASSPGASGGQQETQYF.